These T cell receptor beta chains were read from a single sample in a study of blood T cell repertoires in COVID-19. TCRdb's copy holds only in-frame clones and misses some; the assay was immunoSEQ multiplex PCR. The sample carries roughly 180,000 clones, roughly four fifths recorded once. The sequenced sample was peripheral blood. The source is a human donor in a cohort sampled during active COVID-19. Both conserved end residues are part of each CDR3. The D gene is left open where the match is weak. Clone sizes are given selectively: once, few, many, or a class where the clone is expanded.

j_call	clone_size	v_call	d_call	cdr3_nt	cdr3_aa
TRBJ2-1	-	TRBV7-3	TRBD2	TGTGCCAGCAGCTTCCTAGCGGGGGCTTACAATGAGCAGTTCTTC	CASSFLAGAYNEQFF
TRBJ1-1	-	TRBV7-6	-	TGTGCCAGCAGCCCATTAGAAATGAACACTGAAGCTTTCTTT	CASSPLEMNTEAFF
TRBJ2-7	-	TRBV7-9	TRBD1	TGTGCCAGCAGCTTAGGACAGGGAAGGGCCGAGCAGTACTTC	CASSLGQGRAEQYF
TRBJ2-7	-	TRBV13	TRBD2	TGTGCCAGCAGCTCCGGACTAGGTCCCCTCGAGCAGTACTTC	CASSSGLGPLEQYF
TRBJ2-7	-	TRBV2	TRBD2	TGTGCCATCCGAGGACTAGCGGTTTACGAGCAGTACTTC	CAIRGLAVYEQYF
TRBJ1-4	-	TRBV15	TRBD1	TGTGCCACCAGCAGAGATCTGGGACAGGGCTCTGAAAAACTGTTTTTT	CATSRDLGQGSEKLFF
TRBJ1-5	-	TRBV20-1	-	TGCAGTGCTAGTCTCAGCGATCAGCCCCAGCATTTT	CSASLSDQPQHF
TRBJ1-2	-	TRBV12-5	-	TGTGCTAGTGGTTTGTCGGGGGGCTACTATGGCTACACCTTC	CASGLSGGYYGYTF
TRBJ1-1	-	TRBV6-5	TRBD1	TGTGCCAGCAGTATCGACAGGGTATCGAACACTGAAGCTTTCTTT	CASSIDRVSNTEAFF
TRBJ2-1	-	TRBV10-3	-	TGTGCCATGGGACCGGCGGGGCACTACAATGAGCAGTTCTTC	CAMGPAGHYNEQFF
TRBJ2-7	-	TRBV2	-	TGTGCCAGCAGTGAAAACCCCTACGGGGAGTACTTC	CASSENPYGEYF
TRBJ1-1	-	TRBV19	TRBD1	TGTGCCAGTAGACACAGGGGGATGAACACTGAAGCTTTCTTT	CASRHRGMNTEAFF
TRBJ2-5	once	TRBV14	TRBD2	TGTGCCAGCAGCCAAGACGGGGGACTAGCGGGGTCCCAAGAGACCCAGTACTTC	CASSQDGGLAGSQETQYF
TRBJ2-3	-	TRBV7-2	TRBD2	TGTGCCAGCACCTTCGGGGTCGGGGGGGCAACAGATACGCAGTATTTT	CASTFGVGGATDTQYF
TRBJ1-1	-	TRBV6-1	TRBD1	TGTGCCAGCAGTGAAGCTGACAGGGGCTACCTCGGAGCTTTCTTT	CASSEADRGYLGAFF
TRBJ1-2	-	TRBV6-5	-	TGTGCCAGCACCGTCACGGTAGATAACTATGGCTACACCTTC	CASTVTVDNYGYTF
TRBJ2-3	-	TRBV11-2	TRBD1	TGTGCCAGCAGCTGGGGGACAGGGGTTTTTGCAGATACGCAGTATTTT	CASSWGTGVFADTQYF
TRBJ1-1	-	TRBV3-1/TRBV3-2	TRBD1	TGTGCCAGCAGCCAAGAGAGGGGGCGGACTGAAGCTTTCTTT	CASSQERGRTEAFF
TRBJ2-3	-	TRBV4-1	TRBD2	TGCGCCAGCAGCCAAGTGCGGCTGAGTGCGAGACTAGCGGGCCATACGCAGTATTTT	CASSQVRLSARLAGHTQYF
TRBJ1-5	-	TRBV21-1	-	TGTGCCAGCAGACGAGGGGAGGGTAGGCAGCCCCAGCATTTT	CASRRGEGRQPQHF
TRBJ1-1	-	TRBV9	-	TGTGCCAGCAGCGGAACACAGGGTGAGGCTTTCTTT	CASSGTQGEAFF
TRBJ2-2	-	TRBV9	-	TGTGCCAGCAGCGTAGCTGGGGCGGAGGAGCTGTTTTTT	CASSVAGAEELFF
TRBJ1-1	-	TRBV19	-	TGTGCCAGTACCCCAAGGGGGAATTGGGACACTGAAGCTTTCTTT	CASTPRGNWDTEAFF
TRBJ1-1	few	TRBV7-8	-	TGTGCCAGCATCCACTACCCCTCAGAGAGTAACACTGAAGCTTTCTTT	CASIHYPSESNTEAFF
TRBJ1-5	once	TRBV19	TRBD1	TGTGCCAGTAGTAATCGGGACAGGGGGAGTAGCAATCAGCCCCAGCATTTT	CASSNRDRGSSNQPQHF
TRBJ2-5	-	TRBV11-2	TRBD2	TGTGCCAGCAGCCCCGGGACTAGCGGGGGGTTGAGGGAGACCCAGTACTTC	CASSPGTSGGLRETQYF
TRBJ1-2	-	TRBV7-8	TRBD1	TGTGCCAGCAGCTTACGGGACAGGACGTATGGCTACACCTTC	CASSLRDRTYGYTF
TRBJ2-3	-	TRBV10-2	TRBD2	TGCGCCAGCAGTGCGGTAGCGGGGACGACAGATACGCAGTATTTT	CASSAVAGTTDTQYF
TRBJ1-1	-	TRBV11-2	TRBD1	TGTGCCAGCAGCTCAGCCGGGACAGGGAGGTCCAACGGAGCTTTCTTT	CASSSAGTGRSNGAFF
TRBJ2-1	-	TRBV13	-	TGTGCCAGCAGTTCAAGCGCGATGAATGAGCAGTTCTTC	CASSSSAMNEQFF
TRBJ1-3	-	TRBV9	-	TGTGCCAGCAGCGTAGCTGGAGGGGCAGGCTCTGGAAACACCATATATTTT	CASSVAGGAGSGNTIYF
TRBJ1-2	-	TRBV13	-	TGTGCCAGCAGCTTAGGTTGGCAGGGAGGCCCCTATGGCTACACCTTC	CASSLGWQGGPYGYTF
TRBJ2-2	-	TRBV9	-	TGTGCCAGCAGCGTAGTTCGGTCCGGGGAGCTGTTTTTT	CASSVVRSGELFF
TRBJ2-1	-	TRBV5-1	-	TGCGCCAGCAGCTTGCTTCGCGGTGAGAGTCGGAATGAGCAGTTCTTC	CASSLLRGESRNEQFF
TRBJ2-1	few	TRBV25-1	-	TGTGCCAGCAATCATAGTAGGGGGTCAACCTACAATGAGCAGTTCTTC	CASNHSRGSTYNEQFF
TRBJ1-1	few	TRBV6-5	-	TGTGCCACCACTCAGGGTGAAGCTTTCTTT	CATTQGEAFF
TRBJ2-7	-	TRBV5-1	TRBD1	TGCGCCAGCACCCTGGGACAGGGGGGAGGCTCGCAGTACTTC	CASTLGQGGGSQYF
TRBJ2-1	-	TRBV7-2	TRBD2	TGTGCCAGCAGCCGCCCCGGACTAGCGGGGGGTGAGCAGTTCTTC	CASSRPGLAGGEQFF
TRBJ1-5	-	TRBV2	TRBD1	TGTGCCAGCAGTGAATTGGGTACAGGGGGTAACCAGCCCCAGCATTTT	CASSELGTGGNQPQHF
TRBJ1-3	few	TRBV4-1	-	TGCGCCAGCAGCCGGGGGGTACAGATCTCTGGAAACACCATATATTTT	CASSRGVQISGNTIYF
TRBJ2-4	-	TRBV14	TRBD2	TGTGCCAGCAGCCAAGGAATGACTAGCGGGGGGGCCCTGGTAGCCAAAAACATTCAGTACTTC	CASSQGMTSGGALVAKNIQYF
TRBJ2-5	-	TRBV19	TRBD2	TGTGCCAGTAGTATAGGATGGGGGGGCCAAGAGACCCAGTACTTC	CASSIGWGGQETQYF
TRBJ2-7	-	TRBV6-4	-	TGTGCCAGCAGTGAGAGCGTTCGTGGGGAGCAGTACTTC	CASSESVRGEQYF
TRBJ1-2	once	TRBV9	TRBD1	TGTGCCAGCAGCGTATCAGGGGGCCGTGGCTACACCTTC	CASSVSGGRGYTF
TRBJ1-2	-	TRBV5-1	-	TGCGCCAGCAGCTTACTCCAGGGTGACTATGGCTACACCTTC	CASSLLQGDYGYTF
TRBJ2-4	-	TRBV7-9	-	TGTGCCAGCAGCCCAGCCGGAGCGCCAAACATTCAGTACTTC	CASSPAGAPNIQYF
TRBJ2-3	-	TRBV6-2/TRBV6-3	-	TGTGCCAGCAGTTACTCTGGCCGCCAATCGCAGTATTTT	CASSYSGRQSQYF
TRBJ1-6	once	TRBV5-6	-	TGTGCCAGCAGCTCGACGGAATGGGGGCGGAATTCACCCCTCCACTTT	CASSSTEWGRNSPLHF
TRBJ2-3	few	TRBV5-1	TRBD1	TGCGCCAGCAGCTTTACCGGGACAGGGGGTACAGATACGCAGTATTTT	CASSFTGTGGTDTQYF
TRBJ1-5	-	TRBV15	-	TGTGCCACTCAGGCAGGGAATCAGCCCCAGCATTTT	CATQAGNQPQHF
TRBJ2-7	-	TRBV19	TRBD1	TGTGCCAGTAGTACCTTGACAGGGATCCCTACTACTACTGGGGAGCAGTACTTC	CASSTLTGIPTTTGEQYF
TRBJ1-4	-	TRBV19	-	TGTGCCAGTAGTTCAGGACGACTAGTGGGAAAACTGTTTTTT	CASSSGRLVGKLFF
TRBJ2-7	-	TRBV20-1	TRBD1	TGCAGTGCTAGTCCCCCCTGGACAGGGCGGGAGCAGTACTTC	CSASPPWTGREQYF